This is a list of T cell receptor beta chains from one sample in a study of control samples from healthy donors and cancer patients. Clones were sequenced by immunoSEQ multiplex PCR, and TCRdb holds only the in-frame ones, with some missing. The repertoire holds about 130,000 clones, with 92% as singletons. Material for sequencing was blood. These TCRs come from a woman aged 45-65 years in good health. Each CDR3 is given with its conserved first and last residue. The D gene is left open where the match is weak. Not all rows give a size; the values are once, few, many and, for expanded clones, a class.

CDR3: CASSLILAGTDTQYF
DNA: TGCGCCAGCAGCTTGATACTAGCGGGCACAGATACGCAGTATTTT
J: TRBJ2-3
size: few
V: TRBV5-1
D: TRBD2

CDR3: CASSTRSYEQYF
DNA: TGTGCCAGCAGCACCCGCTCCTACGAGCAGTACTTC
J: TRBJ2-7
size: NA
V: TRBV11-2
D: NA

CDR3: CSAAGEPQHF
DNA: TGCAGTGCCGCTGGAGAGCCCCAGCATTTT
J: TRBJ1-5
size: NA
V: TRBV20-1
D: NA

CDR3: CASSLQRGIYEQYF
DNA: TGTGCCAGCAGTTTACAAAGGGGGATCTACGAGCAGTACTTC
J: TRBJ2-7
size: NA
V: TRBV28
D: NA

CDR3: CASSATQGRTEAFF
DNA: TGTGCCAGCAGCGCAACCCAGGGTCGCACTGAAGCTTTCTTT
J: TRBJ1-1
size: NA
V: TRBV6-5
D: NA

CDR3: CASTPTGSTDTQYF
DNA: TGTGCCAGTACTCCTACGGGAAGCACAGATACGCAGTATTTT
J: TRBJ2-3
size: NA
V: TRBV19
D: NA

CDR3: CASSPIGTGAIGGYTF
DNA: TGTGCCAGCAGCCCGATCGGGACAGGGGCAATTGGCGGCTACACCTTC
J: TRBJ1-2
size: NA
V: TRBV5-6
D: TRBD1

CDR3: CSVADRSRTEAFF
DNA: TGCAGCGTGGCCGACAGAAGTCGGACTGAAGCTTTCTTT
J: TRBJ1-1
size: NA
V: TRBV29-1
D: NA

CDR3: CASSRLAGGYNEQFF
DNA: TGTGCCAGCAGCCGACTAGCGGGGGGATACAATGAGCAGTTCTTC
J: TRBJ2-1
size: NA
V: TRBV3-1/TRBV3-2
D: TRBD2

CDR3: CASRKTGTGWGRGGTEAFF
DNA: TGCGCCAGCAGAAAGACCGGGACAGGATGGGGTCGGGGCGGCACTGAAGCTTTCTTT
J: TRBJ1-1
size: NA
V: TRBV5-1
D: TRBD1

CDR3: CASSLEPGREAFF
DNA: TGTGCCAGCAGTTTAGAGCCTGGGAGAGAAGCTTTCTTT
J: TRBJ1-1
size: NA
V: TRBV27
D: NA

CDR3: CATSRGGQPLQLFF
DNA: TGTGCCACCAGCAGAGGGGGACAGCCGCTCCAACTGTTTTTT
J: TRBJ1-4
size: few
V: TRBV15
D: TRBD1

CDR3: CASNVPGLDSFF
DNA: TGTGCCAGTAACGTACCCGGGCTAGACTCGTTCTTC
J: TRBJ2-1
size: NA
V: TRBV19
D: NA

CDR3: CASSLSRNPNEQFF
DNA: TGTGCCAGCTCATTATCTCGGAATCCCAATGAGCAGTTCTTC
J: TRBJ2-1
size: NA
V: TRBV18
D: NA

CDR3: CASSPRHGENTEAFF
DNA: TGTGCCAGCAGCCCCCGCCATGGGGAGAACACTGAAGCTTTCTTT
J: TRBJ1-1
size: NA
V: TRBV3-1/TRBV3-2
D: NA

CDR3: CASSLQGTVYNEQFF
DNA: TGTGCCAGCAGTTTACAGGGGACTGTTTACAATGAGCAGTTCTTC
J: TRBJ2-1
size: NA
V: TRBV27
D: NA

CDR3: CAWTPRLAGGPLVTDTQYF
DNA: TGTGCCTGGACCCCGAGGCTAGCGGGAGGCCCCCTGGTCACAGATACGCAGTATTTT
J: TRBJ2-3
size: NA
V: TRBV30
D: TRBD2

CDR3: CASSQVGRGLNEKLFF
DNA: TGTGCCAGCAGCCAAGTGGGCAGGGGCCTTAATGAAAAACTGTTTTTT
J: TRBJ1-4
size: once
V: TRBV14
D: NA

CDR3: CASSYSTPNQPQHF
DNA: TGTGCCAGCAGTTACTCGACCCCCAACCAGCCCCAGCATTTT
J: TRBJ1-5
size: NA
V: TRBV6-2/TRBV6-3
D: NA

CDR3: CASSQGLAGDTDTQYF
DNA: TGTGCCAGCAGCCAGGGACTAGCGGGAGACACAGATACGCAGTATTTT
J: TRBJ2-3
size: NA
V: TRBV5-4
D: TRBD2

CDR3: CASRTSATSPLHF
DNA: TGTGCCTCGAGGACCTCCGCAACCTCACCCCTCCACTTT
J: TRBJ1-6
size: NA
V: TRBV30
D: NA

CDR3: CAWSTPSGGTRSTDTQYF
DNA: TGTGCCTGGAGTACCCCTAGCGGGGGGACTCGCAGCACAGATACGCAGTATTTT
J: TRBJ2-3
size: NA
V: TRBV30
D: TRBD2

CDR3: CASSQEDYRGYGYTF
DNA: TGCGCCAGCAGCCAAGAAGACTACCGCGGCTATGGCTACACCTTC
J: TRBJ1-2
size: NA
V: TRBV4-1
D: NA

CDR3: CASRRDRGLFQETQYF
DNA: TGTGCCAGCAGGCGGGACAGGGGTTTGTTCCAAGAGACCCAGTACTTC
J: TRBJ2-5
size: NA
V: TRBV5-6
D: TRBD1

CDR3: CASSYLTSGANVLTF
DNA: TGTGCCAGCAGTTACTTGACCTCTGGGGCCAACGTCCTGACTTTC
J: TRBJ2-6
size: NA
V: TRBV6-5
D: NA

CDR3: CASIRGGIRDFGYTF
DNA: TGTGCCAGCATCCGGGGGGGGATAAGGGATTTTGGCTACACCTTC
J: TRBJ1-2
size: NA
V: TRBV28
D: NA

CDR3: CASSDTGGDTEAFF
DNA: TGCGCCAGCAGTGATACAGGGGGGGACACTGAAGCTTTCTTT
J: TRBJ1-1
size: NA
V: TRBV5-1
D: TRBD1

CDR3: CASSVASQETQYF
DNA: TGTGCCAGCAGCGTCGCCAGCCAAGAGACCCAGTACTTC
J: TRBJ2-5
size: once
V: TRBV9
D: NA

CDR3: CAWSVGTGPYEQYF
DNA: TGTGCCTGGAGTGTTGGGACAGGGCCCTACGAGCAGTACTTC
J: TRBJ2-7
size: NA
V: TRBV30
D: TRBD1

CDR3: CASSSQTGDLTEAFF
DNA: TGCGCCAGCAGCTCACAGACAGGGGACCTCACTGAAGCTTTCTTT
J: TRBJ1-1
size: NA
V: TRBV5-1
D: TRBD1

CDR3: CASSPLVFYEQYF
DNA: TGTGCCAGCAGTCCCCTTGTATTTTACGAGCAGTACTTC
J: TRBJ2-7
size: NA
V: TRBV6-6
D: NA

CDR3: CASSLLSSVADTQYF
DNA: TGTGCCAGCAGCTTACTCTCTAGCGTGGCAGATACGCAGTATTTT
J: TRBJ2-3
size: NA
V: TRBV7-9
D: NA

CDR3: CASKVKTGGGDSNQPQHF
DNA: TGTGCCAGTAAGGTTAAGACAGGGGGTGGGGATAGCAATCAGCCCCAGCATTTT
J: TRBJ1-5
size: NA
V: TRBV19
D: TRBD1

CDR3: CASSPAGRANTGELFF
DNA: TGTGCCAGCTCACCGGCCGGGAGAGCGAACACCGGGGAGCTGTTTTTT
J: TRBJ2-2
size: NA
V: TRBV18
D: NA

CDR3: CASSRRDNEAFF
DNA: TGTGCCAGCAGTCGCCGGGACAACGAAGCTTTCTTT
J: TRBJ1-1
size: NA
V: TRBV28
D: NA

CDR3: CASSRGRGTAATNEKLFF
DNA: TGTGCCAGCAGCCGGGGCCGAGGGACGGCTGCAACTAATGAAAAACTGTTTTTT
J: TRBJ1-4
size: NA
V: TRBV3-1/TRBV3-2
D: NA

CDR3: CAWRHQGAGGYTF
DNA: TGTGCCTGGAGACACCAGGGGGCAGGAGGCTACACCTTC
J: TRBJ1-2
size: once
V: TRBV30
D: TRBD1

CDR3: CATSRGDSYNEQFF
DNA: TGTGCCACCAGCAGAGGGGACTCCTACAATGAGCAGTTCTTC
J: TRBJ2-1
size: NA
V: TRBV15
D: NA

CDR3: CASSMRGSPHNEQFF
DNA: TGTGCCAGTAGTATGAGGGGGAGTCCCCACAATGAGCAGTTCTTC
J: TRBJ2-1
size: NA
V: TRBV19
D: NA

CDR3: CASSLMGGPYEQYF
DNA: TGTGCCAGCAGTTTGATGGGCGGACCCTACGAGCAGTACTTC
J: TRBJ2-7
size: NA
V: TRBV27
D: NA

CDR3: CATSDFFGGYTF
DNA: TGTGCCACCAGTGATTTTTTCGGGGGCTACACCTTC
J: TRBJ1-2
size: NA
V: TRBV24-1
D: NA

CDR3: CASSERTESTDTQYF
DNA: TGTGCCAGCAGTGAACGGACAGAGAGCACAGATACGCAGTATTTT
J: TRBJ2-3
size: NA
V: TRBV6-1
D: NA

CDR3: CAGQGGLNTEAFF
DNA: TGTGCCGGACAGGGGGGTTTGAACACTGAAGCTTTCTTT
J: TRBJ1-1
size: few
V: TRBV30
D: TRBD1

CDR3: CASSPRPQFNYGYTF
DNA: TGTGCCAGCAGCCCTAGGCCCCAGTTCAACTATGGCTACACCTTC
J: TRBJ1-2
size: NA
V: TRBV5-6
D: NA

CDR3: CASRRGESYNSPLHF
DNA: TGTGCCAGCAGGAGGGGGGAATCCTATAATTCACCCCTCCACTTT
J: TRBJ1-6
size: NA
V: TRBV7-9
D: NA

CDR3: CASSLVLNTEAFF
DNA: TGTGCCAGCAGCTTAGTTCTGAACACTGAAGCTTTCTTT
J: TRBJ1-1
size: NA
V: TRBV7-9
D: NA

CDR3: CASSIQGVADTEAFF
DNA: TGTGCCAGCAGCATACAGGGGGTCGCAGACACTGAAGCTTTCTTT
J: TRBJ1-1
size: once
V: TRBV7-9
D: TRBD1

CDR3: CASFKGSVAFF
DNA: TGTGCCAGTTTTAAGGGTTCGGTAGCTTTCTTT
J: TRBJ1-1
size: NA
V: TRBV27
D: NA

CDR3: CASASTRRSWLYF
DNA: TGTGCCAGCGCCTCCACCCGGCGGAGTTGGTTGTATTTT
J: TRBJ2-3
size: NA
V: TRBV28
D: NA

CDR3: CASNTGPRSGYTF
DNA: TGTGCCAGCAACACCGGGCCCCGGAGTGGCTACACCTTC
J: TRBJ1-2
size: NA
V: TRBV12-3/TRBV12-4
D: NA

CDR3: CASSPPGASYNEQFF
DNA: TGTGCCAGCAGCCCTCCGGGGGCCTCCTACAATGAGCAGTTCTTC
J: TRBJ2-1
size: NA
V: TRBV7-6
D: NA

CDR3: CASSIGGQGAGYTF
DNA: TGTGCCAGTAGTATAGGGGGACAGGGAGCTGGCTACACCTTC
J: TRBJ1-2
size: NA
V: TRBV19
D: TRBD1

CDR3: CAMAANTGELFF
DNA: TGTGCCATGGCCGCGAACACCGGGGAGCTGTTTTTT
J: TRBJ2-2
size: NA
V: TRBV28
D: NA

CDR3: CASSLEVVGYLGTEAFF
DNA: TGTGCCAGCAGCTTAGAAGTTGTTGGTTATTTGGGCACTGAAGCTTTCTTT
J: TRBJ1-1
size: NA
V: TRBV11-2
D: NA